Listed here are 6 T cell receptor beta chains from one sample, sequenced in a study of PD-1 blockade in mismatch repair-deficient tumors. The table came from immunoSEQ multiplex PCR; TCRdb's copy has only in-frame clones and leaves some out. The sample shows under 20,000 clones, roughly four fifths of them seen only once. Sequencing used PBMCs, obtained 4 weeks after starting pembrolizumab. Source of these receptors: an adult with mismatch repair-deficient cancer.

The genes are TRBV2 and TRBJ1-2; D remains ambiguous. Germline CDR1 is SNHLY and CDR2 is FYNNEI. V lost 3 bases, J lost 5 bases, and 7 bases lay in between. This CDR3 region has 12 residues. Here the CDR3 DNA reads TGTGCCAGCAGTGATTCCCTATATGGCTACACCTTC. Its protein product is CASSDSLYGYTF.

V is TRBV5-1 and J is TRBJ2-3, with a possible D match to TRBD2 (5 bases). The CDR3 extends over 16 amino acids. V lost 2 bases and J lost 0, with 13 bases in between. CDR1 SGHRS and CDR2 YFSETQ come from the germline V gene. The CDR3 loop reads CASSLGLGSSTDTQYF. The CDR3 DNA is TGCGCCAGCAGCTTAGGACTGGGTTCTAGCACAGATACGCAGTATTTT.

The chain is built from TRBV19 and TRBJ2-7, with D perhaps matching TRBD2 (5 bases). Germline loops: CDR1 LNHDA, CDR2 SQIVND (reference sequence). V lost 5 bases and J lost 3, with 14 bases in between. CDR3 length: 14 amino acids. CDR3 coding DNA: TGTGCCAGTAGTTCCGGGAACCTTGTCTACGAGCAGTACTTC. This gives the protein CASSSGNLVYEQYF.

The V call is TRBV5-6, the J call TRBJ1-6; D uncertain. This CDR3 contains 15 residues. V was cut by 0 bases and J by 2 bases, with 6 bases left in between. Germline lookup yields CDR1 SGHDT and CDR2 YYEEEE. For the CDR3, the DNA is TGTGCCAGCAGCTTGGACGGGGCCTATAATTCACCCCTCCACTTT. Translation gives CASSLDGAYNSPLHF.

This clone was found a few times. The rearrangement joins TRBV28 to TRBJ2-7; possibly TRBD1 for D (5 bases). Between the trimmed V and J ends, which lost 4 bases and 0 bases, there was a span of 16 bases. The germline CDR1 and CDR2 sequences are MDHEN and SYDVKM. The CDR3 runs 16 residues. The CDR3 reads CASSSFGASISYEQYF. The DNA of the CDR3 is TGTGCCAGCAGTTCTTTTGGGGCTTCAATCTCCTACGAGCAGTACTTC.

The chain recombines TRBV5-4 with TRBJ2-3; D might be TRBD1 (5 bases). The V gene lost 0 bases and the J gene lost 1 base, with 12 bases spanning the gap. This CDR3 has 16 residues. Looked up from germline, CDR1 is SGHNT and CDR2 is YYREEE (reference sequence). The CDR3 bases are TGTGCCAGCAGCTTGGCCCAGGGAACCGGCACAGATACGCAGTATTTT. Amino acid sequence: CASSLAQGTGTDTQYF.